This TCR beta chain stems from a study of blood T cell repertoires in COVID-19. The repertoire was sequenced with immunoSEQ multiplex PCR; TCRdb's copy has only in-frame clones and lacks some. The table records approximately 70,000 clones, more than 85% of them present only once. The sequenced material came from peripheral blood. The TCR comes from a human donor with active COVID-19. The donor label of this sample is uncertain.

CDR3 sequence: CASSWTVGPLTYEQYF. The CDR3 coding sequence is TGCGCCAGCAGCTGGACAGTCGGGCCACTAACCTACGAGCAGTACTTC. The V gene is TRBV5-1, the J gene TRBJ2-7; TRBD1 is a possible D gene (6 bases). V lost 3 bases, J lost 2 bases, and 18 bases lay in between. CDR1 and CDR2 (germline): SGHRS, YFSETQ. CDR3 size: 16 residues.